Included here is one T cell receptor beta chain sequence, with context. With V trimmed by 2 bases and J by 8 bases, 6 bases remained unmatched. The CDR3 contains 14 residues. The germline gives CDR1 SGHTA, CDR2 FQGTGA. These data come from a study of blood T cell repertoires in COVID-19. The protocol was immunoSEQ multiplex PCR, while the TCRdb copy is restricted to in-frame clones and leaves out a portion. This table has roughly 300,000 clones, roughly 85% appearing once. The sequence was obtained from a human donor in a cohort sampled during active COVID-19. The genes are TRBV7-3 and TRBJ2-1; the match to TRBD2 covers 7 bases. Sequencing was performed on peripheral blood. Here the CDR3 reads CASSLEFAGDEQFF. CDR3 DNA: TGTGCCAGCAGCTTAGAATTCGCGGGGGATGAGCAGTTCTTC.